This TCR beta chain was retrieved from a study of CD8+ T cells in alopecia areata. Overall study findings and caveats: Higher clonality was seen in lesional scalp than in normal scalp, especially in alopecia totalis/universalis. Many expanded lesional clones persisted in scalp and blood during tofacitinib.

A note on this clone: Its antigen is still unknown. The junction does not match germline at one end; this may be a read error.

Extraction of RNA preceded its reverse transcription into cDNA, which served as the sequencing template. Libraries were prepared by immunoSEQ multiplex PCR; TCRdb keeps only in-frame clonotypes and omits some of them. The sample includes roughly 170,000 clones, about 60% of them seen just once. The V gene's germline CDR1 is LNHDA and CDR2 SQIVND (reference sequence). This CDR3 is 12 amino acids long. Documented treatment: oral pan-JAK inhibitor, 5-10 mg twice daily. Lesional scalp tissue (obtained by punch biopsy) and peripheral blood were collected from alopecia areata patients. This sequence was found in a human donor with alopecia areata. The rearrangement joins TRBV19 to TRBJ2-5; D is possibly TRBD1 or TRBD2 (5 bases each). The material sequenced was CD8+ T cells sorted from blood, taken at week 24, from a patient treated with tofacitinib. The CDR3, as DNA: TGTGCCAGTAGTATGAGGTCGGGGCACCGGGACTTC. Translated, it gives CASSMRSGHRDF.